This T cell receptor (beta chain) was found in a study of T cell repertoires in cytomegalovirus infection. On the study more broadly: Based on public TCR beta signatures, there were indications of CMV infection and of a matching HLA type. Overall study findings and caveats: HLA-C-restricted CMV clonotypes gave the most frequent clonotype in two of eight donors.

MiXCR, run by TCRdb on the reads, gives a single entry per CDR3 protein. The sample lists approximately 910,000 distinct CDR3 sequences, 30% to 40% occurring once. J was trimmed by 4 bases and V by 5 bases; bases with no gene match: 7. Germline V CDR1 and CDR2: MGHRA, YSYEKL. CDR3 length equals 15 residues. As to this clonotype: Its antigen is unidentified.

The V gene is TRBV4-1, the J gene TRBJ2-1; TRBD1 matches at 8 bases. This specimen was cultured CD8+ T cells from PBMCs, taken from culture after CMV antigen stimulation. The receptor was derived from a human donor in good health (CMV status not recorded). Some clones in this sample may be carry-over from other donors' samples. The CDR3 DNA reads as TGCGCCAGCAGCTATTTCGACAGGGGTTACAATGAGCAGTTCTTC. This translates into CASSYFDRGYNEQFF.